Included here is one T cell receptor beta chain sequence, with context. Its antigen is not known. This sample is drawn from a study of OX40 agonist ivuxolimab in advanced cancers. The overall study: An agonistic anti-OX40 (CD134) antibody, ivuxolimab, was used to treat the patients. Under the entry rules, prior anti-PD-1, anti-PD-L1 or anti-CTLA-4 therapy was allowed, and approximately 40% had some. Partial responses occurred in three patients (one hepatocellular carcinoma, two cutaneous melanoma). Study-wide points: CD8+ T cells averaged more expanded clones than CD4+.

From germline, CDR1 is ENHRY and CDR2 SYGVKD. This CDR3 contains 19 residues. The V and J ends lost 0 bases and 2 bases, in that order; junction bases with no gene match: 13. The table came from immunoSEQ multiplex PCR; TCRdb's copy has only in-frame clones and leaves some out. The sample lists 150,000 to 180,000 clones, 85% to 95% seen once, with about 0.3% in the top ten. The sequence was collected from an adult with an advanced solid tumor such as melanoma, head and neck, liver or kidney cancer. The sample in question was CD4+ or CD8+ T cells sorted from blood, obtained in a trial of the OX40 agonist ivuxolimab. The chain has TRBV10-3 and TRBJ1-1, with 9 bases aligning to TRBD1. Here the CDR3 DNA reads TGTGCCATCAGTGAGTCTAGGACAGGGGTGTTAAGGGGAAACACTGAAGCTTTCTTT. Translation: CAISESRTGVLRGNTEAFF.